This T cell receptor (beta chain) was sequenced during a study of blood T cells in healthy people across ages. The CDR3 is made up of 13 amino acids. V shed 5 bases, J shed 4 bases, and the junction held 2 bases outside the gene matches. A sample-barcoded 5' primer and a J-beta primer mix were used in a second PCR of roughly 6 to 12 cycles. TCRdb re-analysed the 5' RACE reads in MiXCR, keeping a single row per CDR3 protein. The sample lists some 1.8 million distinct CDR3 sequences, around 40% seen once, with under 25% in the top ten. This clonotype appeared a few times. A read error is possible here, since a much larger clone lies one base away.

The gene calls are TRBV12-3 or TRBV12-4 and TRBJ2-1, with 7 bases lining up with TRBD1. The sample consisted of blood. The receptor comes from a human donor in good health. The CDR3 DNA reads TGTGCCAGCAGTCGCAGGGGGTACAATGAGCAGTTCTTC. Encoded protein: CASSRRGYNEQFF.